This TCR beta chain was captured in a study of T cells in Graves' hyperthyroidism and ophthalmopathy. Notes on the study in general: The blood repertoire included most of the expanded thyroid clonotypes above 0.001.

The CDR3 contains 14 residues. Germline loops: CDR1 LGHDT, CDR2 YNNKEL (reference sequence). It was considered stable Graves' hyperthyroidism when ophthalmopathy did not progress within 18 months. RNA transcripts provided the source from which TCR beta CDR3 regions were amplified. First-round RT-PCR of the TCR CDR3 relied on the HTBI primer set. Via MiXCR, TCRdb re-called the multiplex PCR reads, giving one row per CDR3 protein. The table lists about 340,000 distinct CDR3 sequences, about 20% of them singletons. This clonotype was picked up many times. The antigen is unknown. One end of the junction is discordant with germline, which a read error may explain.

This receptor was identified in a woman aged 50 to 60 with Graves' hyperthyroidism. What was sequenced was blood. The chain combines TRBV3-1 with TRBJ2-5; D is unresolved. The chain's CDR3 is CASSQGYREDTQYF. CDR3 coding DNA: TGTGCCAGCAGCCAAGGCTACCGCGAAGATACCCAGTACTTC.